The TCR beta chain described here comes from a study of cytomegalovirus exposure and HLA in healthy donors. Use of 60 Vbeta and 13 Jbeta primers characterized the PCR. Only in-frame clones appear in the TCRdb table, and some are missing; sequencing was by immunoSEQ multiplex PCR. The table lists 210,000 or so clones, less than 80% of them singletons, with 0.2% to 0.25% in the top ten. Germline V lookup: CDR1 SEHNR, CDR2 FQNEAQ (reference sequence). This CDR3 comprises 13 residues. V was clipped by 5 bases and J by 4 bases, with 8 bases between them. V is TRBV7-9 and J is TRBJ2-2; possible D gene TRBD2, 5 bases. Input material: PBMCs. The clonotype comes from a girl aged 2-10 years in good health and CMV-seronegative. For the CDR3, the DNA is TGTGCCAGCAGCGGACGGGGCACCGGGGAGCTGTTTTTT. Amino acids: CASSGRGTGELFF. The full variable domain, with the rest looked up from reference TRBV7-9 and TRBJ2-2, is DTGVSQNPRHKITKRGQNVTFRCDPISEHNRLYWYRQTLGQGPEFLTYFQNEAQLEKSRLLSDRFSAERPKGSFSTLEIQRTEQGDSAMYLCASSGRGTGELFFGEGSRLTVL.